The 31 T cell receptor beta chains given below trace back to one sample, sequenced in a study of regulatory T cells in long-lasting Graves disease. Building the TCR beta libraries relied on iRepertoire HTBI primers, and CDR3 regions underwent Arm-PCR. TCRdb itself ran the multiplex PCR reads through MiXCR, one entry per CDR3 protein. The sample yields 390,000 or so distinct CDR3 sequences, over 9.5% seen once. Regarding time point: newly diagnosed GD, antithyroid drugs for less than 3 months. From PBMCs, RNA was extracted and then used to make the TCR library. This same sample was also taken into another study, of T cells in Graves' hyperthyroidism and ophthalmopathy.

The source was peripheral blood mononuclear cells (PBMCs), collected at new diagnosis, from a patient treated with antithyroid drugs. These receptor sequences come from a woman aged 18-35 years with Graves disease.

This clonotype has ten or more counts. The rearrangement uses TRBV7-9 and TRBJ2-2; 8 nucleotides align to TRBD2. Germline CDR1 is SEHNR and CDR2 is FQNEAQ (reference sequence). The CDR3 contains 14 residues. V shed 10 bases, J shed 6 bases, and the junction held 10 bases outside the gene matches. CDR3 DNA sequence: TGTGCCACCTTAAGCGGGAGAGAAGCCGGGGAGCTGTTTTTT. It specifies CATLSGREAGELFF.

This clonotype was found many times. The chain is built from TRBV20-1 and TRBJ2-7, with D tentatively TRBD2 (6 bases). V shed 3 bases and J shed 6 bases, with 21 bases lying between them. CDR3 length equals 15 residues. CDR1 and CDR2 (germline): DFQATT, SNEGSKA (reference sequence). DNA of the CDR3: TGCAGTGCTAGTGAACTGAGGGGTGGGAGGTTCGAGCAGTACTTC. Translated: CSASELRGGRFEQYF.

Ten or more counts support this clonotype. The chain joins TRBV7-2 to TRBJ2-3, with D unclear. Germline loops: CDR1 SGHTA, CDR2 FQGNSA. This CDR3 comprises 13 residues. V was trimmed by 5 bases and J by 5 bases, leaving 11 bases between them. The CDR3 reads CASSEDPLDTQYF. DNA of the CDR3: TGTGCCAGCAGCGAGGACCCTCTAGATACGCAGTATTTT.

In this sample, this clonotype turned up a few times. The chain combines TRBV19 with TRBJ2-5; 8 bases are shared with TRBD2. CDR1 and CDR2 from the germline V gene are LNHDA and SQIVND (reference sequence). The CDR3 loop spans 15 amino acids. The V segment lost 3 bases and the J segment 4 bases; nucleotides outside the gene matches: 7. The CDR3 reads CASSIAGLARETQYF. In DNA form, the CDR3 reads TGTGCCAGTAGTATTGCCGGACTAGCTAGAGAGACCCAGTACTTC. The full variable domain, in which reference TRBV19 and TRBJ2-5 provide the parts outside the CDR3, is DGGITQSPKYLFRKEGQNVTLSCEQNLNHDAMYWYRQDPGQGLRLIYYSQIVNDFQKGDIAEGYSVSREKKESFPLTVTSAQKNPTAFYLCASSIAGLARETQYFGPGTRLLVL.

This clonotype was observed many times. DNA of the CDR3: TGTGCCAGCAGCTTTTCCCGGGACCAGGGCAATGAGCAGTTCTTC. The encoded protein is CASSFSRDQGNEQFF. The chain joins TRBV7-6 to TRBJ2-1, with D possibly being TRBD1 or TRBD2 (5 bases each). The CDR3 spans 15 residues. The germline V and J ends were trimmed by 3 bases and 6 bases, with 15 bases remaining between them. Germline CDR1 reads SGHVS; CDR2 reads FNYEAQ.

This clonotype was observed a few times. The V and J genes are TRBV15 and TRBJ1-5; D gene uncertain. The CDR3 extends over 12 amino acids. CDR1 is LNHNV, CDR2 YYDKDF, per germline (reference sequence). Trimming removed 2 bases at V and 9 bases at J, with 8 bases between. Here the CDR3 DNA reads TGTGCCACCAGCAGATTCGTCTGGCCCCAGCATTTT. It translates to CATSRFVWPQHF. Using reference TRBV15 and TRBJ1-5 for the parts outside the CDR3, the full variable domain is DAMVIQNPRYQVTQFGKPVTLSCSQTLNHNVMYWYQQKSSQAPKLLFHYYDKDFNNEADTPDNFQSRRPNTSFCFLDIRSPGLGDTAMYLCATSRFVWPQHFGDGTRLSIL.

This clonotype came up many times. CDR3 loop: CASSQGLRRGTEAFF. As DNA, the CDR3 is TGTGCCAGCAGCCAAGGTTTGCGGAGAGGCACTGAAGCTTTCTTT. The rearrangement uses TRBV3-1 and TRBJ1-1; D is unresolved. Trimming cost V 1 base and J 4 bases, with 13 bases left between them. CDR1 and CDR2 (germline): LGHDT, YNNKEL (reference sequence). This CDR3 is built from 15 residues.

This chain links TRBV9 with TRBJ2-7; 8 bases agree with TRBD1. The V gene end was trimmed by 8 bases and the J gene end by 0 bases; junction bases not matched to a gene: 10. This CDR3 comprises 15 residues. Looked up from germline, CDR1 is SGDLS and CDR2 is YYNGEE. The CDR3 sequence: CASGGDRGGSYEQYF. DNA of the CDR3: TGTGCCAGTGGCGGAGACAGGGGTGGCTCCTACGAGCAGTACTTC.

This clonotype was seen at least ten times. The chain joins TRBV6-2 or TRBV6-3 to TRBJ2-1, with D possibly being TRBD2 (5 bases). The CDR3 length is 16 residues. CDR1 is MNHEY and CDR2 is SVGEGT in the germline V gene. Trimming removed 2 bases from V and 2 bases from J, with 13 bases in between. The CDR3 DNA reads TGTGCCAGCAGTTACGAGGGATTCGATACCTACAATGAGCAGTTCTTC. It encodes CASSYEGFDTYNEQFF.

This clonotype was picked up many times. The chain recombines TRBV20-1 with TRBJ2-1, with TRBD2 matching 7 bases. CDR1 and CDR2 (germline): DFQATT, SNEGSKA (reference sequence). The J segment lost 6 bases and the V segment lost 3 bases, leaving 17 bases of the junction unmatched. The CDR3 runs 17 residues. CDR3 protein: CSASFGRAGWLFNEQFF. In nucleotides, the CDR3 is TGCAGTGCTAGTTTTGGGAGGGCCGGGTGGTTATTCAATGAGCAGTTCTTC.

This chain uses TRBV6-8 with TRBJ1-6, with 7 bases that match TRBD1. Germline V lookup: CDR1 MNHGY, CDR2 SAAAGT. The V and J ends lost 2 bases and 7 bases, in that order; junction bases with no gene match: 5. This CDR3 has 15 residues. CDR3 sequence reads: CASSYGDRVNSPLHF. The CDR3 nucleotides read TGTGCCAGCAGTTACGGAGACAGGGTGAATTCACCCCTCCACTTT.

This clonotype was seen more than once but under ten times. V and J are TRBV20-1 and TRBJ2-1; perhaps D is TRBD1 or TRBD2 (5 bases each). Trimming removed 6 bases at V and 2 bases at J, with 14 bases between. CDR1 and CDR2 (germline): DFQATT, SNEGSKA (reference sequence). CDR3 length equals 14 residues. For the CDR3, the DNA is TGCAGTGCCCTAAAGGGGACCGCCTACAATGAGCAGTTCTTC. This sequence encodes CSALKGTAYNEQFF.

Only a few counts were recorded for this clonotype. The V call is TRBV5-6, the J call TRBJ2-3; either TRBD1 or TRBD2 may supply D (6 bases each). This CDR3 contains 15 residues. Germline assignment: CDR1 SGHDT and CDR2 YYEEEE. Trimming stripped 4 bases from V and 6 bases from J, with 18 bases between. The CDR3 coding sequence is TGTGCCAGCAGCCCTCGCGTGGAGGGGGTGGATACGCAGTATTTT. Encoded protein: CASSPRVEGVDTQYF. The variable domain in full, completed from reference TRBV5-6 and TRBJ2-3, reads DAGVTQSPTHLIKTRGQQVTLRCSPKSGHDTVSWYQQALGQGPQFIFQYYEEEERQRGNFPDRFSGHQFPNYSSELNVNALLLGDSALYLCASSPRVEGVDTQYFGPGTRLTVL.

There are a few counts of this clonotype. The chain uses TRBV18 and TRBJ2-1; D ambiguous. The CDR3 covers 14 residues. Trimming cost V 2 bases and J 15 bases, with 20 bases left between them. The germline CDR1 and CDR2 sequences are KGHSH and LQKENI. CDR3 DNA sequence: TGTGCCAGCTCACCAGATCCGATAGGGTCGGAAACGTTCTTC. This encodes CASSPDPIGSETFF.

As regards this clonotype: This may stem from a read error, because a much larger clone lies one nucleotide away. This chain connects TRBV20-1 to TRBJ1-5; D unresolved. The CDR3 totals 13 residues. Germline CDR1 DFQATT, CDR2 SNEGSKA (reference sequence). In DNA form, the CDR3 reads TGCAGTGCTAGAGATTCTGGGAATCAGCCCCGGCATTTT. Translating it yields CSARDSGNQPRHF.

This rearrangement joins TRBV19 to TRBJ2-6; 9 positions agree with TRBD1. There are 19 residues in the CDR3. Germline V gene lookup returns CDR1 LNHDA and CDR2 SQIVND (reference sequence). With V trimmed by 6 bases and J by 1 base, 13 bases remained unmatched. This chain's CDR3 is CASRGQGINLLSGANVLTF. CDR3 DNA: TGTGCCAGTAGGGGACAGGGAATAAACCTTCTTTCTGGGGCCAACGTCCTGACTTTC.

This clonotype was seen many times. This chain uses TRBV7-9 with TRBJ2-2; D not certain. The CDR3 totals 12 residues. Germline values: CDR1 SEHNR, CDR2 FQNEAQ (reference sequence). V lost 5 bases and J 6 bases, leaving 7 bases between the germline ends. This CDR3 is CASSLAAGELFF. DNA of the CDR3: TGTGCCAGCAGCCTCGCAGCCGGGGAGCTGTTTTTT.

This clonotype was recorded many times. The CDR3, as DNA: TGTGCCAGCAGTTGGACTAGCGGGAGAAAGGTTCCAGGTAGCTCCTACAATGAGCAGTTCTTC. Translating gives CASSWTSGRKVPGSSYNEQFF. V usage is TRBV28 and J usage is TRBJ2-1; TRBD2 agrees at 13 bases. Germline loops: CDR1 MDHEN, CDR2 SYDVKM. The CDR3 contains 21 residues. The V and J ends lost 4 bases and 0 bases, in that order; junction bases with no gene match: 15.

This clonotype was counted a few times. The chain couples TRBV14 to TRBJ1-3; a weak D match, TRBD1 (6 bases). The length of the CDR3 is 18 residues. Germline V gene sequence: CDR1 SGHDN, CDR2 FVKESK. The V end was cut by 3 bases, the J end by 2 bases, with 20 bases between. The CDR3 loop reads CASSHLRGAQGPGNTIYF. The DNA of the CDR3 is TGTGCCAGCAGCCACCTCCGTGGGGCACAGGGACCTGGAAACACCATATATTTT.

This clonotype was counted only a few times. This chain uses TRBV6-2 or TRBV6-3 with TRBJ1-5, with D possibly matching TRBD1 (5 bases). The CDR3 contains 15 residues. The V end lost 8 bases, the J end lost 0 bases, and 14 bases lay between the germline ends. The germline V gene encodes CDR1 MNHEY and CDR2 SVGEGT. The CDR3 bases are TGTGCCAGCCAGGGATTTCTAGGTAGCAATCAGCCCCAGCATTTT. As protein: CASQGFLGSNQPQHF.

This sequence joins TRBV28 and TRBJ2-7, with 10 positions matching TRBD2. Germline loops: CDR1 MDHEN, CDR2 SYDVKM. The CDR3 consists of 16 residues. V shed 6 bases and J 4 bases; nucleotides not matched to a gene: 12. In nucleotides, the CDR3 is TGTGCCAGCAGAACCCCAAGGGCTAGCGGGAGATACGAGCAGTACTTC. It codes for CASRTPRASGRYEQYF.

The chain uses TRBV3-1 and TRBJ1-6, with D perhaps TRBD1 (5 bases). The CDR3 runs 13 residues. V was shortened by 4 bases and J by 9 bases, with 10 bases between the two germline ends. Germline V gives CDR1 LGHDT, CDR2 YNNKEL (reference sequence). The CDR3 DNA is TGTGCCAGCAGCCGTATGGGGGGTTCACCCCTCCACTTT. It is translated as CASSRMGGSPLHF.

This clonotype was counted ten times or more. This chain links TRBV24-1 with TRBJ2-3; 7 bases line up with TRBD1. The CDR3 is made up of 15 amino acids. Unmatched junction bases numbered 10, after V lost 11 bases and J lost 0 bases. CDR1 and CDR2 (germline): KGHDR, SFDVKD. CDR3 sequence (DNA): TGTGCCATCCGGGACAGAAACACTAGCACAGATACGCAGTATTTT. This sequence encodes CAIRDRNTSTDTQYF.

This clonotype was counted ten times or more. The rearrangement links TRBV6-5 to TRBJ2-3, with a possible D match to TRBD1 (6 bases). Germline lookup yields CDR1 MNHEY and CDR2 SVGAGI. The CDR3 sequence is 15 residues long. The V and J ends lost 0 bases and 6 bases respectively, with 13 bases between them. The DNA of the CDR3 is TGTGCCAGCAGTTACTCAAAGGGGGAAGGGGATACGCAGTATTTT. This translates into CASSYSKGEGDTQYF.

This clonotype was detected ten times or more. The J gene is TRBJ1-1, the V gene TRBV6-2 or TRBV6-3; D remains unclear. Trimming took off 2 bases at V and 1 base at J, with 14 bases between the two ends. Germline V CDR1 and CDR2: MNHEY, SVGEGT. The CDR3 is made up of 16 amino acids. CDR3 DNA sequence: TGTGCCAGCAGTTACGAGGCCGACGGAAAGAACACTGAAGCTTTCTTT. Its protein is CASSYEADGKNTEAFF.

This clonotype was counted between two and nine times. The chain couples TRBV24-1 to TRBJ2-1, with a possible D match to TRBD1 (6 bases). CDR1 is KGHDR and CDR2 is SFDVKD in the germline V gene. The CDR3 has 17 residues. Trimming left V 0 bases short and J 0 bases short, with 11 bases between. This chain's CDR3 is CATSDLAPRGSYNEQFF. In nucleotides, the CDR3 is TGTGCCACCAGTGATTTGGCCCCCAGGGGCTCCTACAATGAGCAGTTCTTC.

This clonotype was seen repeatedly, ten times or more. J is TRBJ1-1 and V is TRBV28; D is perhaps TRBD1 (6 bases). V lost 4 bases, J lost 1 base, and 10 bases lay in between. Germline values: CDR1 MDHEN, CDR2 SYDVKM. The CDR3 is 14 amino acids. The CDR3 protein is CASSSGQRNTEAFF. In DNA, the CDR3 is TGTGCCAGCAGTTCCGGACAGCGGAACACTGAAGCTTTCTTT. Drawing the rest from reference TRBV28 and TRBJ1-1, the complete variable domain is DVKVTQSSRYLVKRTGEKVFLECVQDMDHENMFWYRQDPGLGLRLIYFSYDVKMKEKGDIPEGYSVSREKKERFSLILESASTNQTSMYLCASSSGQRNTEAFFGQGTRLTVV.

The CDR3 here is CASSKPGPRLETQYF. CDR3 bases: TGTGCCAGCAGCAAACCGGGACCCCGGCTTGAGACCCAGTACTTC. This chain connects TRBV7-2 to TRBJ2-5, with D perhaps being TRBD1 or TRBD2 (5 bases each). Germline V gene lookup returns CDR1 SGHTA and CDR2 FQGNSA. The V end was cut by 5 bases, the J end by 5 bases, with 18 bases between. This CDR3 has 15 residues.

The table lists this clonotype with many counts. This CDR3 reads CASSVSRDNEQFF. CDR3 DNA: TGTGCCAGCAGCGTGTCCCGGGACAATGAGCAGTTCTTC. The V call is TRBV9, the J call TRBJ2-1; D unclear. Trimming shortened V by 2 bases and J by 5 bases, and 8 bases separated the two germline ends. The CDR3 is 13 amino acids. CDR1 and CDR2 from the germline V gene are SGDLS and YYNGEE.

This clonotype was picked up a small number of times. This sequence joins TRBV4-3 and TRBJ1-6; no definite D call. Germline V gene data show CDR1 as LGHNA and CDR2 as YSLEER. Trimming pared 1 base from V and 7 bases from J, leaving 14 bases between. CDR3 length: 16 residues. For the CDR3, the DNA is TGCGCCAGCAGCCAAGGGGGTTACCCCCTAAATTCACCCCTCCACTTT. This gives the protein CASSQGGYPLNSPLHF.

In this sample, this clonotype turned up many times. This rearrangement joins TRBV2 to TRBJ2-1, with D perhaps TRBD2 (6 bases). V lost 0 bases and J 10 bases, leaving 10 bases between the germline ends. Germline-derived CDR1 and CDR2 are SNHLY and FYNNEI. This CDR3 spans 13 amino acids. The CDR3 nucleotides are TGTGCCAGCAGTGAAGCGACTAGTACCGAGCAGTTCTTC. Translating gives CASSEATSTEQFF.